This record covers a single T cell receptor beta chain. The data stem from a study of blood T cell repertoires in COVID-19. Only in-frame clones appear in the TCRdb table, and some are missing; sequencing was by immunoSEQ multiplex PCR. The table has under 200,000 clones, about 80% seen once. V was pared by 2 bases and J by 0 bases, with 4 bases of the junction left unmatched. The germline gives CDR1 MNHEY, CDR2 SVGAGI. This CDR3 comprises 15 residues. This chain joins TRBV6-5 and TRBJ2-7, with 7 bases identical to TRBD2. Sequenced: peripheral blood. This clonotype was sampled from a human donor with acute or convalescent COVID-19. The donor label of this sample is uncertain. The CDR3 DNA is TGTGCCAGCAGTTACGGACTAGAGGGCTCCTACGAGCAGTACTTC. Its protein is CASSYGLEGSYEQYF.